This passage covers 19 T cell receptor beta chains from one sample sequenced in a study of graft-versus-host responses after intestinal transplantation. Profiled with immunoSEQ multiplex PCR; TCRdb holds only in-frame clones, not every one. The sample has 130,000 to 150,000 clones; over 90% are singletons. These TCRs' antigens remain unknown. The material was unstimulated CD4+ T cells sorted from spleen or lymph node cells, obtained before intestinal transplant. Receptors originate from a human donor who received an intestinal transplant.

This rearrangement joins TRBV19 to TRBJ2-7, with 14 bases matching TRBD2. The CDR3 runs to 16 residues. After removal of 4 bases from V and 3 bases from J, the junction contained 5 bases not matched to a gene. The germline V gene has CDR1 LNHDA and CDR2 SQIVND (reference sequence). CDR3 in amino acids: CASSKMGLAGVYEQYF. The CDR3 DNA is TGTGCCAGTAGTAAAATGGGACTAGCGGGGGTCTACGAGCAGTACTTC.

The V and J genes are TRBV6-1 and TRBJ1-1; no firm D call. V was shortened by 2 bases and J by 8 bases, with 15 bases between the two germline ends. The CDR3 length is 14 residues. Per germline, CDR1 MNHNS and CDR2 SASEGT. CDR3 protein: CASSESFVILEAFF. The CDR3 region has the DNA TGTGCCAGCAGTGAATCTTTTGTGATCTTAGAAGCTTTCTTT.

V gene TRBV7-2 combines with J gene TRBJ2-1, with TRBD1 matching over 9 bases. The CDR3 is made up of 15 amino acids. The germline V gene has CDR1 SGHTA and CDR2 FQGNSA. The V segment lost 0 bases and the J segment 4 bases; nucleotides outside the gene matches: 1. The CDR3 here is CASSLAGQGYNEQFF. CDR3 in DNA: TGTGCCAGCAGCTTAGCGGGACAGGGTTACAATGAGCAGTTCTTC.

This chain uses TRBV5-3 with TRBJ2-3, with D hard to call. TRBV5-3 belongs to the ORF category, with a function that is uncertain. The CDR3 sequence is 15 residues long. Trimming cost V 0 bases and J 2 bases, with 10 bases left between them. CDR3 protein: CARSLGRTSTDTQYF. CDR3 nucleotide sequence: TGTGCCAGAAGCTTGGGACGGACCTCCACAGATACGCAGTATTTT.

The chain recombines TRBV14 with TRBJ1-2; the D is unclear. The CDR3 sequence is 15 residues long. Germline V gene lookup returns CDR1 SGHDN and CDR2 FVKESK. Trimming took off 0 bases at V and 7 bases at J, with 15 bases between the two ends. The CDR3: CASSQDVGLFPGYTF. Here the CDR3 DNA reads TGTGCCAGCAGCCAAGATGTGGGCCTTTTTCCTGGCTACACCTTC.

V gene TRBV7-3 combines with J gene TRBJ1-1; D is ambiguous. CDR3 length: 13 amino acids. Germline CDR1 and CDR2: SGHTA and FQGTGA. V was shortened by 2 bases and J by 1 base, with 5 bases between the two germline ends. CDR3 bases: TGTGCCAGCAGCTTAGTTCCGAACACTGAAGCTTTCTTT. It encodes CASSLVPNTEAFF.

This rearrangement joins TRBV25-1 to TRBJ2-7, with D maybe TRBD1 (5 bases). Looked up from germline, CDR1 is MGHDK and CDR2 is SYGVNS. The CDR3 sequence is 14 residues long. V was cut by 2 bases and J by 0 bases, with 8 bases left in between. CDR3 nucleotides: TGTGCCAGCAGTGAAGCCAGGGTCTCCTACGAGCAGTACTTC. It yields the protein CASSEARVSYEQYF.

The rearrangement uses TRBV5-1 and TRBJ2-7; 7 positions match TRBD2. This CDR3 comprises 15 residues. Germline values: CDR1 SGHRS, CDR2 YFSETQ. The junction had 9 bases not matched to a gene; V was cut back by 4 bases and J by 2 bases. The CDR3 sequence: CASSPGLRAAYEQYF. In nucleotides, the CDR3 is TGCGCCAGCAGCCCGGGACTAAGAGCAGCCTACGAGCAGTACTTC. The variable domain in full, with the rest retrieved from reference TRBV5-1 and TRBJ2-7, is KAGVTQTPRYLIKTRGQQVTLSCSPISGHRSVSWYQQTPGQGLQFLFEYFSETQRNKGNFPGRFSGRQFSNSRSEMNVSTLELGDSALYLCASSPGLRAAYEQYFGPGTRLTVT.

A remark on this clone: The identical CDR3 is also encoded by other nucleotide sequences in the sample. The rearrangement links TRBV6-1 to TRBJ1-2; 8 positions agree with TRBD1. The CDR3 loop spans 13 amino acids. Germline V gene sequence: CDR1 MNHNS, CDR2 SASEGT. Losses at the gene ends were 2 bases for V and 4 bases for J; bases not matched to a gene: 0. The CDR3 DNA follows: TGTGCCAGCAGTGAACAGGGGGCCTATGGCTACACCTTC. This translates into CASSEQGAYGYTF.

The chain links TRBV30 to TRBJ2-7; D not resolved. This CDR3 is built from 14 residues. The V end lost 0 bases, the J end lost 2 bases, and 11 bases lay between the germline ends. Per germline, CDR1 GTSNPN and CDR2 SVGIG (reference sequence). CDR3 DNA: TGTGCCTGGAGTGTACTAAGGAATACCTACGAGCAGTACTTC. It is translated as CAWSVLRNTYEQYF. Full variable domain (outside the CDR3, taken from reference TRBV30 and TRBJ2-7): SQTIHQWPATLVQPVGSPLSLECTVEGTSNPNLYWYRQAAGRGLQLLFYSVGIGQISSEVPQNLSASRPQDRQFILSSKKLLLSDSGFYLCAWSVLRNTYEQYFGPGTRLTVT.

The chain uses TRBV10-2 and TRBJ2-7, with TRBD2 matching 11 bases. Germline trimming cut 6 bases from V and 4 bases from J; bases unmatched to any gene: 8. This CDR3 is 15 amino acids long. Germline assignment: CDR1 WSHSY and CDR2 SAAADI. In DNA form, the CDR3 reads TGCGCCAGCAGATCCCCGGGACTAGCGGTTTACGAGCAGTACTTC. This sequence encodes CASRSPGLAVYEQYF.

This clone was recorded once. The V and J genes are TRBV28 and TRBJ2-5; possibly TRBD1 for D (6 bases). Germline V CDR1 and CDR2: MDHEN, SYDVKM. The length of the CDR3 is 14 residues. Trimming left V 5 bases short and J 4 bases short, with 14 bases between. CDR3: CASSLQGLVETQYF. CDR3 nucleotides: TGTGCCAGCAGTCTCCAGGGGCTGGTAGAGACCCAGTACTTC.

This sequence joins TRBV10-3 and TRBJ2-3, with D possibly matching TRBD1 (6 bases). Trimming took off 7 bases at V and 0 bases at J, with 11 bases between the two ends. Germline V lookup: CDR1 ENHRY, CDR2 SYGVKD. The CDR3 is 14 amino acids. CDR3 sequence reads: CAIKARGSTDTQYF. The CDR3 bases are TGTGCCATCAAGGCCAGGGGTAGCACAGATACGCAGTATTTT.

The J gene is TRBJ2-5, the V gene TRBV6-1; 10 bases fit TRBD1. Germline CDR1 is MNHNS and CDR2 is SASEGT. V lost 4 bases and J lost 4; bases outside the gene matches: 9. The CDR3 has 16 residues. The CDR3 spells CASSVGSGTGAETQYF. The CDR3, as DNA: TGTGCCAGCAGTGTGGGTTCCGGGACAGGGGCAGAGACCCAGTACTTC.

A word on this clone: The sample contains more than one DNA sequence encoding this CDR3. This chain uses TRBV2 with TRBJ2-7, with TRBD2 matching over 7 bases. V lost 3 bases, J lost 6 bases, and 11 bases stayed unmatched. Germline V gene lookup returns CDR1 SNHLY and CDR2 FYNNEI. The CDR3 consists of 15 residues. CDR3 protein: CASSELAGDSVEQYF. Written as DNA, the CDR3 is TGTGCCAGCAGTGAGCTCGCGGGAGACTCTGTCGAGCAGTACTTC.

CDR3 region: CASMYRRNSPLHF. CDR3 coding DNA: TGTGCCAGCATGTACAGGAGAAATTCACCCCTCCACTTT. The rearrangement uses TRBV27 and TRBJ1-6; a possible D gene is TRBD1 (5 bases). Germline assignment: CDR1 MNHEY and CDR2 SMNVEV (reference sequence). CDR3 length: 13 amino acids. Trimming removed 7 bases at V and 7 bases at J, with 11 bases between.

V gene TRBV5-6 combines with J gene TRBJ2-7, with TRBD1 as a possible D gene (5 bases). The ends were cut back, 4 bases at V and 3 bases at J, with 20 bases in the middle. The CDR3 totals 16 residues. Germline V CDR1 and CDR2: SGHDT, YYEEEE. CDR3 sequence: CASSLAGHTRDYEQYF. CDR3 sequence (DNA): TGTGCCAGCAGCCTGGCCGGACACACCAGGGACTACGAGCAGTACTTC.

The chain is built from TRBV30 and TRBJ2-2, with 11 bases that match TRBD2. The CDR3 has 16 residues. Germline V CDR1 and CDR2: GTSNPN, SVGIG (reference sequence). Trimming at V came to 1 base and at J to 2 bases, leaving 3 bases not matched to a gene. The CDR3 DNA is TGTGCCTGGAGTGAGGGACTAGCGGATAACACCGGGGAGCTGTTTTTT. It is translated as CAWSEGLADNTGELFF.

This chain joins TRBV28 and TRBJ1-6; TRBD1 agrees at 10 bases. J gave up 9 bases and V 6 bases, and 11 bases lay outside the gene matches. Germline V gene lookup returns CDR1 MDHEN and CDR2 SYDVKM. The CDR3 runs 16 residues. The CDR3 sequence is CASRATGGAGFSPLHF. The CDR3 coding sequence is TGTGCCAGCAGGGCGACAGGGGGCGCTGGATTTTCACCCCTCCACTTT.